This is a list of T cell receptor beta chains from one sample in a study of vaccination and CD4 T cells after COVID-19. Their target antigens are unknown. TCRdb re-called the PCR reads through MiXCR, storing one row per CDR3 protein. The sample contains under 15,000 distinct CDR3 sequences, 50% of which appear only once. The specimen sequenced was CD4+ T cells from blood, cultured in vitro. Receptors originate from a human donor who had recovered from COVID-19. Each CDR3 is given without its conserved first and last residue.

J gene,V gene,CDR3 protein
TRBJ2-3,TRBV20-1,SAREKGRKFTDTQY
TRBJ2-5,TRBV28,ASSKTGTSGQETQY
TRBJ2-1,TRBV7-3,ASSSRTGGYRDEQF
TRBJ2-1,TRBV20-1,SARDVMGGISFGGNEQF
TRBJ2-1,TRBV19,ASSSGTSYNEQF
TRBJ2-6,TRBV6-1,ASRPRFSGANVLT
TRBJ2-7,TRBV28,ASSFNRRNYEQY
TRBJ1-4,TRBV29-1,SAGTGEKLF
TRBJ2-5,TRBV6-1,ASSERGLRASGRVETQY
TRBJ1-1,TRBV12-3/TRBV12-4,ASRGDRRNTEAF
TRBJ2-1,TRBV5-4,ASSFGTRSNEQF
TRBJ1-2,TRBV10-3,AISVETGGFNYGYT
TRBJ1-5,TRBV28,ASSLLTGGGQPQH
TRBJ1-2,TRBV18,ASSMEEWYGYT
TRBJ2-2,TRBV21-1,ASSKGKGTVANTGELF
TRBJ2-2,TRBV5-1,ASKEDGNTGELF
TRBJ2-3,TRBV20-1,SARDGSGARGTDTQY
TRBJ2-7,TRBV27,ASSSAPGLAVYEQY
TRBJ2-3,TRBV20-1,SAPRLRSVGDGPPTDTQY
TRBJ1-1,TRBV12-5,ASGLSGAGTEAF
TRBJ1-1,TRBV20-1,SAGDMSTEAF
TRBJ2-7,TRBV7-9,ASSSDPGQGKGEQY
TRBJ1-3,TRBV7-9,ASSLRGQSSGNTIY
TRBJ2-1,TRBV30,AWRPLYNEQF
TRBJ2-7,TRBV7-8,ASSLSGTYEQY
TRBJ2-3,TRBV6-1,ASGDRGVDTQY
TRBJ1-3,TRBV2,ASTDGAVSGNTIY
TRBJ2-7,TRBV6-5,ASSYSFAGGTYEQY
TRBJ2-3,TRBV6-7,ATPPKTDTQY
TRBJ2-4,TRBV18,ASSPTSGQNIQY
TRBJ1-3,TRBV28,ASSLPLGVRSSGNTIY
TRBJ2-1,TRBV10-3,AATGTEYNEQF
TRBJ2-2,TRBV4-1,ASSQGLAGELF
TRBJ2-7,TRBV6-4,ASSDSSDSYEQY
TRBJ2-7,TRBV20-1,SARSQGDLGEQY
TRBJ1-1,TRBV2,ASRPQAQRAF
TRBJ2-5,TRBV2,ASSEARGSETQY
TRBJ1-3,TRBV20-1,SARTATNTIY
TRBJ2-3,TRBV20-1,SAPTGTDTQY
TRBJ2-2,TRBV6-1,ASSARLRPNTGELF
TRBJ2-1,TRBV20-1,SAEGQGYRNEQF
TRBJ2-5,TRBV6-5,ASSYRVRETQY
TRBJ1-1,TRBV6-1,ASRGTDNTEAF
TRBJ2-3,TRBV11-2,ASSLFGGSTDTQY
TRBJ2-5,TRBV6-2/TRBV6-3,ASSNQWRGETQY
TRBJ2-3,TRBV2,ASDWARTDTQY
TRBJ1-1,TRBV12-3/TRBV12-4,ASSLEVRGTEAF
TRBJ1-2,TRBV25-1,ASSGPGPRGYT
TRBJ1-5,TRBV2,ASSGRAQPQH